The rows below give T cell receptor beta chains drawn from one sample of a study of blood T cell repertoires in COVID-19. This table comes from immunoSEQ multiplex PCR, and its TCRdb copy is limited to in-frame clones, with some not included. The sample shows some 300,000 clones, roughly 89% of them seen only once. Source material: peripheral blood. These receptors were obtained from a woman in her 40s with COVID-19, enrolled during active disease. The CDR3 runs from the conserved cysteine through the conserved F or W. A D gene is named only where the DNA matches it firmly. Size is stated for part of the rows, as once, few or many counts, or as a class when the clone is expanded.

TGTGCCAGTAGTATTGAGAGGGATCAGCCCCAGCATTTT | CASSIERDQPQHF | TRBV19 | - | - | 13 | TRBJ1-5
TGTGCCAGCAGCCCGACTAGTCCGGCCCCCCGGTACCAAGAGACCCAGTACTTC | CASSPTSPAPRYQETQYF | TRBV7-9 | - | - | 18 | TRBJ2-5
TGTGCCAGCAGCCCCGTCCAAAGCCCGAGCTCCTACGAGCAGTACTTC | CASSPVQSPSSYEQYF | TRBV3-1/TRBV3-2 | - | - | 16 | TRBJ2-7
TGTGCCAGCAGCCTCCATGGACAGAGAAGTTACTTC | CASSLHGQRSYF | TRBV11-2 | - | - | 12 | TRBJ2-7
TGTGCCAGCAGCGACAGGGGGCCGCTGGCTTTCTTT | CASSDRGPLAFF | TRBV12-3/TRBV12-4 | TRBD1 | - | 12 | TRBJ1-1
TGCGCCAGCAGCCTAGGACTGGGTGGCACCGGGGAGCTGTTTTTT | CASSLGLGGTGELFF | TRBV5-1 | - | - | 15 | TRBJ2-2
TGTGCCAGCAGCTTAGTTCGCAGGGCGTCTAACTATGGCTACACCTTC | CASSLVRRASNYGYTF | TRBV7-2 | - | - | 16 | TRBJ1-2
TGTGCCAGCAGCTCAGGCCAGGCAGGGGCCTACGAGCAGTACTTC | CASSSGQAGAYEQYF | TRBV7-2 | - | - | 15 | TRBJ2-7
TGTGCCATCGCGAGAACAGATACGCAGTATTTT | CAIARTDTQYF | TRBV24-1 | - | - | 11 | TRBJ2-3
TGTGCCAGCAGTTTCTGGGGGGGAAGCTACGAGCAGTACTTC | CASSFWGGSYEQYF | TRBV28 | TRBD2 | - | 14 | TRBJ2-7
TGTGCCAGCACCGTCGGACTAGCCTACGAGCAGTACTTC | CASTVGLAYEQYF | TRBV2 | TRBD2 | - | 13 | TRBJ2-7
TGTGCCAGCAGTGAACCAGGTCCCGGGGAGCTGTTTTTT | CASSEPGPGELFF | TRBV2 | - | - | 13 | TRBJ2-2
TGCGCCAGCAGCTTGGAGACTAGTGGGTTTAGGGAGCAGTTCTTC | CASSLETSGFREQFF | TRBV5-1 | - | - | 15 | TRBJ2-1
TGTGCCAGCAGGGCTAGCGGAGACACAGATACGCAGTATTTT | CASRASGDTDTQYF | TRBV6-4 | TRBD2 | once | 14 | TRBJ2-3
TGTGCCAGCAGTTTAGTGAAGGGGACTGAAGCTTTCTTT | CASSLVKGTEAFF | TRBV12-3/TRBV12-4 | - | - | 13 | TRBJ1-1
TGTGCCAGCAGCCCACCAAACAGGGGAGAGCCCCAGTACTTC | CASSPPNRGEPQYF | TRBV5-4 | TRBD1 | - | 14 | TRBJ2-5
TGTGCCAGCAGCTTACAGGGTCCCGGCCACCAGCCCCAGCATTTT | CASSLQGPGHQPQHF | TRBV7-9 | - | - | 15 | TRBJ1-5
TGTGCCAGCACCGAACGGGAATCGAACACTGAAGCTTTCTTT | CASTERESNTEAFF | TRBV2 | - | - | 14 | TRBJ1-1
TGTGCCAGCAGCCCCGGGGGAGTGAACACTGAAGCTTTCTTT | CASSPGGVNTEAFF | TRBV11-3 | - | - | 14 | TRBJ1-1
TGTGCCATTGGGCGGGGTAATGAGTACGAGCAGTACTTC | CAIGRGNEYEQYF | TRBV10-3 | - | - | 13 | TRBJ2-7
TGTGCCAGCAGCTTAGTCCCCGGTCGAGGAGATGATGAGCAGTTCTTC | CASSLVPGRGDDEQFF | TRBV7-8 | - | - | 16 | TRBJ2-1
TGTGCCAGCAGTAGTGCGGGGGGGCAGACGTATGAGCAGTTCTTC | CASSSAGGQTYEQFF | TRBV2 | TRBD2 | - | 15 | TRBJ2-1
TGTGCCAGCAGAGCATTGGATTCACCCCTCCACTTT | CASRALDSPLHF | TRBV6-5 | - | - | 12 | TRBJ1-6